Below are 26 T cell receptor beta chains sequenced from a single sample in a study of chronic HIV infection and antiretroviral therapy. TCRdb used MiXCR to reprocess the 5' RACE reads, holding one entry per CDR3 protein. Of 40,000 to 60,000 distinct CDR3 sequences listed, 19% are singletons. The sample comprised peripheral blood. The receptor set was obtained from an adult who had HIV and had not received antiretroviral therapy, or was an uninfected healthy control (not recorded which).

The rearrangement uses TRBV29-1 and TRBJ1-2; 9 bases fit TRBD1. The CDR3 covers 13 residues. V lost 5 bases to trimming and J lost 3 bases; unmatched junction nucleotides: 4. CDR1 and CDR2 (germline): SQVTM, ANQGSEA. The CDR3 loop is CSVRTGVDYGYTF. The CDR3 DNA is TGCAGCGTTAGGACAGGGGTCGACTATGGCTACACCTTC.

This clonotype appeared a few times. The CDR3 here is CASSTGGTDIQYF. In DNA form, the CDR3 reads TGCGCCAGCAGCACAGGGGGGACGGACATTCAGTACTTC. V gene TRBV5-1 combines with J gene TRBJ2-4, with 8 positions matching TRBD1. With V trimmed by 4 bases and J by 8 bases, 5 bases remained unmatched. The length of the CDR3 is 13 residues. Looked up from germline, CDR1 is SGHRS and CDR2 is YFSETQ.

The rearrangement links TRBV5-1 to TRBJ2-1; D remains unclear. The V end was cut by 0 bases, the J end by 10 bases, with 11 bases between. CDR1 is SGHRS, CDR2 YFSETQ, per germline. The CDR3 runs to 13 residues. The CDR3 DNA reads as TGCGCCAGCAGCTTGGAAGCCTTTTGGGAGCAGTTCTTC. Protein: CASSLEAFWEQFF.

This clonotype was counted between two and nine times. The J gene is TRBJ1-2, the V gene TRBV6-1, with unresolved D. The CDR3 is 14 amino acids. Trimming removed 6 bases from V and 4 bases from J, with 15 bases in between. Looked up from germline, CDR1 is MNHNS and CDR2 is SASEGT. CDR3 residues: CASSLSKQSYGYTF. CDR3 DNA sequence: TGTGCCAGCAGCCTATCTAAGCAATCCTATGGCTACACCTTC.

This clonotype was seen once. The chain has TRBV20-1 and TRBJ1-5, with 9 bases identical to TRBD1. The germline V gene has CDR1 DFQATT and CDR2 SNEGSKA (reference sequence). Trimming cost V 5 bases and J 4 bases; bases outside gene matches: 6. There are 14 residues in the CDR3. CDR3 coding DNA: TGCAGTGCTCCTCAGGGACAGGGAAATCAGCCCCAGCATTTT. It codes for CSAPQGQGNQPQHF.

A word on this clonotype: Its ends do not fully match the called genes, so a read error is possible. The J gene is TRBJ1-2, the V gene TRBV12-3 or TRBV12-4; 9 positions agree with TRBD1. There are 13 residues in the CDR3. Here the CDR3 reads CASSFNRGHGDTF. The CDR3 DNA reads TGTGCCAGCAGTTTTAACAGGGGGCATGGCGACACCTTC.

This clonotype turned up a few times. V usage is TRBV7-9 and J usage is TRBJ1-1, with D uncertain. The CDR3 is 13 residues long. Germline V lookup: CDR1 SEHNR, CDR2 FQNEAQ (reference sequence). Trimming took off 5 bases at V and 1 base at J, with 8 bases between the two ends. The CDR3 region is CASSRWSNTEAFF. The CDR3 region has the DNA TGTGCCAGCAGCCGGTGGTCGAACACTGAAGCTTTCTTT.

This clonotype appeared a few times. J is TRBJ2-3 and V is TRBV28; the D gene is possibly TRBD2 (5 bases). The germline V gene encodes CDR1 MDHEN and CDR2 SYDVKM. The CDR3 sequence is 14 residues long. V was trimmed by 8 bases and J by 8 bases, leaving 20 bases between them. CDR3 sequence: CASWSRTGLGTQYF. Written as DNA, the CDR3 is TGTGCCAGCTGGAGTAGGACGGGGTTGGGTACGCAGTATTTT.

The chain carries TRBV28 and TRBJ1-2; perhaps TRBD1 as D (5 bases). The CDR3 loop spans 12 amino acids. Trimming left V 5 bases short and J 8 bases short, with 12 bases between. Germline CDR1 and CDR2: MDHEN and SYDVKM. CDR3 protein: CASSPGAEGYTF. For the CDR3, the DNA is TGTGCCAGCAGTCCCGGGGCGGAGGGCTACACCTTC.

This clonotype was found a few times. The J gene is TRBJ2-7, the V gene TRBV20-1; 8 positions agree with TRBD2. This CDR3 region has 14 residues. V shed 0 bases and J 3 bases; nucleotides not matched to a gene: 4. Germline V gene data show CDR1 as DFQATT and CDR2 as SNEGSKA (reference sequence). CDR3 residues: CSAREAGLDYEQYF. In DNA, the CDR3 is TGCAGTGCTAGAGAAGCGGGACTAGACTACGAGCAGTACTTC.

The V and J genes are TRBV4-1 and TRBJ2-5, with TRBD2 matching over 8 bases. The V gene end was trimmed by 3 bases and the J gene end by 1 base; junction bases not matched to a gene: 7. The CDR3 covers 16 residues. Germline values: CDR1 MGHRA, CDR2 YSYEKL. The CDR3 nucleotides are TGCGCCAGCAGCCAGAGATTAGCGGGGATCCAAGAGACCCAGTACTTC. Residues: CASSQRLAGIQETQYF.

This clonotype was seen a handful of times. The chain is built from TRBV28 and TRBJ2-3; D gene unclear. CDR1 is MDHEN, CDR2 SYDVKM, per germline. Trimming took off 7 bases at V and 2 bases at J, with 7 bases between the two ends. This CDR3 has 12 residues. DNA for the CDR3: TGTGCCAGCATCAGCGCCACAGATACGCAGTATTTT. Residues: CASISATDTQYF.

This clonotype was detected only a few times. The chain carries TRBV6-5 and TRBJ1-1, with 11 bases lining up with TRBD1. The CDR3 loop spans 15 amino acids. Germline CDR1 MNHEY, CDR2 SVGAGI. Unmatched junction bases numbered 6, after V lost 6 bases and J lost 3 bases. CDR3 in amino acids: CASREDRGQYTEAFF. As DNA, the CDR3 is TGTGCCAGCAGAGAGGACAGGGGGCAGTACACTGAAGCTTTCTTT.

This clonotype has just a few counts. V usage is TRBV5-1 and J usage is TRBJ2-7; 7 positions match TRBD1. V dropped 4 bases and J dropped 3; count of bases not matched to a gene: 7. The length of the CDR3 is 14 residues. Looked up from germline, CDR1 is SGHRS and CDR2 is YFSETQ. CDR3 residues: CASSPTGDRYEQYF. The CDR3 nucleotides read TGCGCCAGCAGCCCTACAGGGGACCGCTACGAGCAGTACTTC.

The rearrangement joins TRBV28 to TRBJ2-3; 7 bases agree with TRBD2. Looked up from germline, CDR1 is MDHEN and CDR2 is SYDVKM. The CDR3 runs 16 residues. V was clipped by 4 bases and J by 0 bases; unmatched bases: 7. CDR3 nucleotides: TGTGCCAGCAGTTCCCAGACTAGCAGAAGCACAGATACGCAGTATTTT. Protein: CASSSQTSRSTDTQYF.

This clonotype was picked up a small number of times. The chain has TRBV28 and TRBJ2-3, with TRBD2 matching 10 bases. This CDR3 region has 16 residues. Germline V gives CDR1 MDHEN, CDR2 SYDVKM. V dropped 6 bases and J dropped 3; count of bases not matched to a gene: 9. DNA for the CDR3: TGTGCCAGCAGCGGGGGGACTAGCGAGGGGACAGATACGCAGTATTTT. Its protein is CASSGGTSEGTDTQYF.

This clonotype was seen a few times. The V and J genes are TRBV28 and TRBJ2-7, with D unresolved. The germline gives CDR1 MDHEN, CDR2 SYDVKM. The CDR3 runs 14 residues. V was cut by 4 bases and J by 1 base, with 11 bases left in between. The CDR3 DNA reads TGTGCCAGCAGTTCCCACGGGTCTTCCTACGAGCAGTACTTC. Translation: CASSSHGSSYEQYF.

The rearrangement links TRBV11-3 to TRBJ2-3, with 12 bases matching TRBD2. This CDR3 comprises 20 residues. Germline CDR1 and CDR2: SGHNT and YENEEA. V shed 0 bases and J 4 bases; nucleotides not matched to a gene: 14. For the CDR3, the DNA is TGTGCCAGCAGCTTAGATTATGCGACTAGCGGGAGCCTCCGAGCAGATACGCAGTATTTT. This sequence encodes CASSLDYATSGSLRADTQYF. The full variable domain, with the rest looked up from reference TRBV11-3 and TRBJ2-3, is EAGVVQSPRYKIIEKKQPVAFWCNPISGHNTLYWYLQNLGQGPELLIRYENEEAVDDSQLPKDRFSAERLKGVDSTLKIQPAELGDSAVYLCASSLDYATSGSLRADTQYFGPGTRLTVL.

This clonotype was seen repeatedly, ten times or more. The chain is built from TRBV9 and TRBJ2-3, with D perhaps matching TRBD1 (7 bases). This CDR3 region has 16 residues. With 5 bases removed from V and 4 bases from J, the gap between germline ends came to 20 bases. CDR1 and CDR2 (germline): SGDLS, YYNGEE. The CDR3: CASSYRGGSGADTQYF. The DNA of the CDR3 is TGTGCCAGCAGTTACAGGGGTGGATCGGGGGCAGATACGCAGTATTTT.

There are a few counts of this clonotype. This sequence joins TRBV20-1 and TRBJ2-7; no reliable D call. Trimming shortened V by 6 bases and J by 0 bases, and 15 bases separated the two germline ends. CDR1 and CDR2 from the germline V gene are DFQATT and SNEGSKA (reference sequence). The CDR3 spans 14 residues. The CDR3 loop is CSARSVVRSYEQYF. The CDR3 region has the DNA TGCAGTGCAAGGAGTGTCGTTCGCTCCTACGAGCAGTACTTC.

This chain uses TRBV29-1 with TRBJ1-1; tentative D call: TRBD1 (6 bases). From germline, CDR1 is SQVTM and CDR2 ANQGSEA. Trimming removed 7 bases at V and 3 bases at J, with 12 bases between. This CDR3 spans 12 amino acids. CDR3 region: CSANRADTEAFF. CDR3 nucleotide sequence: TGCAGCGCGAACAGGGCAGACACTGAAGCTTTCTTT.

There are a few counts of this clonotype. The V call is TRBV29-1, the J call TRBJ2-7; 7 nucleotides line up with TRBD1. In germline, CDR1 is SQVTM, CDR2 ANQGSEA. The V segment lost 3 bases and the J segment 2 bases; nucleotides outside the gene matches: 7. This CDR3 has 14 residues. CDR3 nucleotide sequence: TGCAGCGTTGAGAAGACAGGGAGAACCTACGAGCAGTACTTC. Translating gives CSVEKTGRTYEQYF.

This clonotype was seen more than once but under ten times. The chain couples TRBV28 to TRBJ2-5; D is perhaps TRBD2 (5 bases). V was shortened by 8 bases and J by 4 bases, with 11 bases between the two germline ends. This CDR3 region has 12 residues. The germline CDR1 and CDR2 sequences are MDHEN and SYDVKM. The CDR3 reads CASRGLRETQYF. The CDR3 nucleotides read TGTGCCAGCCGCGGGTTGCGAGAGACCCAGTACTTC.

This clonotype was detected a few times. The CDR3 loop is CASSQWRGLLHF. CDR3 bases: TGTGCCAGCAGCCAATGGAGGGGACTTCTCCACTTT. V gene TRBV14 combines with J gene TRBJ1-6, with D tentatively TRBD1 (5 bases). The V end was cut by 2 bases, the J end by 16 bases, with 12 bases between. The germline CDR1 and CDR2 sequences are SGHDN and FVKESK. This CDR3 has 12 residues.

On this clonotype: A junction boundary mismatches the germline segment, possibly from a read error. The chain links TRBV29-1 to TRBJ1-2; the D is unclear. This CDR3 comprises 11 residues. Germline CDR1 and CDR2: SQVTM and ANQGSEA. DNA of the CDR3: TGCAGCGCTGAAGTTCTTATGCTGTTTACCTTC. Its translation: CSAEVLMLFTF.

This clonotype has at least ten counts. For the CDR3, the DNA is TGTGCCAGCAGTGGAACTAGCGGCAGTGAGCAGTTCTTC. Translated, it gives CASSGTSGSEQFF. The chain recombines TRBV6-4 with TRBJ2-1; TRBD2 agrees at 8 bases. The length of the CDR3 is 13 residues. The ends lost 4 bases at V and 9 bases at J; junction bases unmatched: 5. CDR1 is MRHNA and CDR2 is SNTAGT in the germline V gene.